This T cell receptor beta chain appears in the sequencing data of a study of human T cells and chemical hapten exposure. Germline lookup yields CDR1 MDHEN and CDR2 SYDVKM. This CDR3 is 16 amino acids long. Trimming shortened V by 3 bases and J by 0 bases, and 13 bases separated the two germline ends. As to time point: patch test 2, 6 weeks after DPC sensitization. As for treatment: therapeutic diphenylcyclopropenone sensitization with weekly scalp DPC. TCRdb called the RACE reads again in MiXCR, with one record for every CDR3 protein. The data hold tens of thousands of distinct CDR3 sequences, with 8% to 13% observed a single time.

The TCR originated in a man aged 40-49 years with alopecia areata. Some clones in this sample may be carry-over from other donors' samples. The V call is TRBV28, the J call TRBJ2-3; D is undetermined. The source material was whole blood, sampled in connection with sensitization to the hapten diphenylcyclopropenone (DPC). The CDR3 sequence: CASSLNTWRSTDTQYF. The CDR3 nucleotides read TGTGCCAGCAGTTTGAACACGTGGCGGAGCACAGATACGCAGTATTTT.